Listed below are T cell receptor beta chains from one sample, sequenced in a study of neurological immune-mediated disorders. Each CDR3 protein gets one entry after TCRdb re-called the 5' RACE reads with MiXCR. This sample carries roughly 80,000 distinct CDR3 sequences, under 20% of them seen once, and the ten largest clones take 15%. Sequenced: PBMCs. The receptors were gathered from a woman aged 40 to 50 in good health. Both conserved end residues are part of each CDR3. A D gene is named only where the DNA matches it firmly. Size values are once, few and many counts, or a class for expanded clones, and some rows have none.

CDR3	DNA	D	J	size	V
CASSLGGQDYEQYF	TGTGCCAGCAGTTTAGGGGGCCAGGACTACGAGCAGTACTTC	TRBD1	TRBJ2-7	many	TRBV7-2
CASSLSGTSSWVRDF	TGTGCCAGCAGCTTATCTGGGACCTCCTCTTGGGTCAGGGACTTC	-	TRBJ2-5	many	TRBV7-2
CASSLGAKGAGEQFF	TGTGCCAGCAGCTTAGGAGCGAAGGGGGCGGGTGAGCAGTTCTTC	TRBD1	TRBJ2-1	few	TRBV7-2
CATSSGSNEKLFF	TGTGCCACCAGTAGTGGATCTAATGAAAAACTGTTTTTT	-	TRBJ1-4	many	TRBV24-1
CASSFSQGWDYEQYF	TGTGCCAGCAGTTTCTCACAGGGGTGGGACTACGAGCAGTACTTC	TRBD1	TRBJ2-7	many	TRBV6-2/TRBV6-3
CASTLRGGAGTEAFF	TGTGCCAGTACCCTGAGAGGGGGCGCGGGCACTGAAGCTTTCTTT	TRBD1	TRBJ1-1	-	TRBV19
CASRRGFQETQYF	TGCGCCAGCAGGCGGGGTTTCCAAGAGACCCAGTACTTC	-	TRBJ2-5	many	TRBV5-1
CASSPWTLPGSLGYTF	TGTGCCAGCAGCCCCTGGACCCTCCCGGGGTCCCTTGGCTACACCTTC	-	TRBJ1-2	-	TRBV5-5
CASSQDGPRSTDTQYF	TGCGCCAGCAGCCAAGATGGCCCAAGGAGCACAGATACGCAGTATTTT	-	TRBJ2-3	many	TRBV4-1
CASSYGQAGGKSGELFF	TGTGCCAGCAGTTACGGTCAAGCAGGGGGCAAATCCGGGGAGCTGTTTTTT	TRBD1	TRBJ2-2	-	TRBV6-6
CASSLGRTGAQETQYF	TGTGCCAGCAGTTTGGGTCGGACTGGGGCCCAAGAGACCCAGTACTTC	-	TRBJ2-5	-	TRBV27
CASSVQGGYNEQFF	TGTGCCAGCAGCGTACAGGGCGGGTACAATGAGCAGTTCTTC	-	TRBJ2-1	many	TRBV9
CATSGRSGGTGELFF	TGTGCCACCAGCGGGAGGAGCGGGGGCACCGGGGAGCTGTTTTTT	TRBD2	TRBJ2-2	many	TRBV15
CSAMVSGSTDTQYF	TGCAGTGCTATGGTTAGCGGCTCCACAGATACGCAGTATTTT	-	TRBJ2-3	many	TRBV20-1
CASSPRLAGHNEQFF	TGTGCCAGCAGCCCACGGCTAGCGGGCCACAATGAGCAGTTCTTC	TRBD2	TRBJ2-1	-	TRBV4-2
CASSEGAWETQYF	TGTGCCAGCAGCGAGGGGGCCTGGGAGACCCAGTACTTC	TRBD1	TRBJ2-5	-	TRBV11-3
CSARDMTGGNTEAFF	TGCAGTGCTAGAGATATGACAGGGGGGAACACTGAAGCTTTCTTT	TRBD1	TRBJ1-1	-	TRBV20-1
CANAQGGGNTIYF	TGTGCCAACGCTCAAGGAGGTGGAAACACCATATATTTT	-	TRBJ1-3	many	TRBV12-3/TRBV12-4
CASSLGLREGPGYTF	TGTGCCAGCAGCTTGGGTCTACGAGAAGGTCCTGGCTACACCTTC	-	TRBJ1-2	many	TRBV5-6
CASSYGQPRTDTQYF	TGCGCCAGCAGCTACGGACAGCCGCGCACAGATACGCAGTATTTT	-	TRBJ2-3	many	TRBV5-1
CASSLWAGTGTQYF	TGCGCCAGCAGCTTGTGGGCTGGCACAGGTACGCAGTATTTT	-	TRBJ2-3	-	TRBV5-1
CASSLVAGTGAGYTF	TGCGCCAGCAGCTTGGTCGCGGGTACGGGTGCGGGCTACACCTTC	-	TRBJ1-2	many	TRBV5-1
CATSGGETQYF	TGTGCCACCAGTGGGGGGGAGACCCAGTACTTC	-	TRBJ2-5	many	TRBV24-1
CASSKDNSYNEQFF	TGCGCCAGCAGCAAGGACAACTCCTACAATGAGCAGTTCTTC	-	TRBJ2-1	-	TRBV5-1
CASSPGQGLSYGYTF	TGCGCCAGCAGCCCGGGACAGGGGTTGAGCTATGGCTACACCTTC	TRBD1	TRBJ1-2	many	TRBV5-1
CASSWGQPNTEAFF	TGTGCCAGCTCCTGGGGACAGCCGAACACTGAAGCTTTCTTT	TRBD1	TRBJ1-1	many	TRBV28
CASSFLATTEAFF	TGTGCCAGCAGCTTCTTGGCGACCACTGAAGCTTTCTTT	-	TRBJ1-1	many	TRBV11-3
CASSSQYLNTEAFF	TGTGCCAGCAGCTCTCAATACTTGAACACTGAAGCTTTCTTT	-	TRBJ1-1	many	TRBV7-2
CAISIGVEGETQYF	TGTGCCATCAGTATCGGGGTTGAGGGAGAGACCCAGTACTTC	-	TRBJ2-5	many	TRBV10-3
CASSGVNYYKQYF	TGTGCCAGCAGTGGGGTAAACTACTACAAGCAGTACTTC	-	TRBJ2-7	-	TRBV6-1
CSAHLGSEQFF	TGCAGTGCTCACCTAGGGAGTGAGCAGTTCTTC	-	TRBJ2-1	many	TRBV20-1